This is a list of T cell receptor beta chains from one sample in a study of blood T cell repertoires in COVID-19. TCRdb's table, derived via immunoSEQ multiplex PCR, lists solely in-frame clones and lacks some. This table has some 130,000 clones, around 82% appearing once. Sequencing was performed on PBMCs or T cells enriched from blood (not recorded which). These receptors all come from a man in his forties with acute COVID-19. Both conserved end residues are part of each CDR3. A D gene is named only where the DNA matches it firmly.

v_gene	d_gene	j_gene	CDR3aa	CDR3nt
TRBV11-3	TRBD2	TRBJ2-1	CASSLRTSGTYNEQFF	TGTGCCAGCAGCCTAAGGACTAGCGGTACCTACAATGAGCAGTTCTTC
TRBV5-8	.	TRBJ2-2	CASTQRGGTGELFF	TGTGCCAGCACCCAGAGGGGGGGCACCGGGGAGCTGTTTTTT
TRBV27	.	TRBJ2-5	CASSFVGGQETQYF	TGTGCCAGCAGTTTTGTGGGCGGGCAAGAGACCCAGTACTTC
TRBV5-6	.	TRBJ2-3	CASSANYGSRLTDTQYF	TGTGCCAGCAGCGCCAATTATGGGAGCCGACTCACAGATACGCAGTATTTT
TRBV5-1	.	TRBJ2-3	CASNIAGDPTDTQYF	TGCGCCAGCAATATCGCAGGGGATCCCACAGATACGCAGTATTTT
TRBV2	TRBD1	TRBJ1-4	CASTPDRENEKLFF	TGTGCCAGCACCCCGGACAGGGAGAATGAAAAACTGTTTTTT
TRBV4-1	.	TRBJ1-1	CASSQPGTAQSRAFF	TGCGCCAGCAGCCAACCCGGGACTGCTCAAAGTAGGGCTTTCTTT
TRBV6-6	TRBD1	TRBJ2-7	CASSSGQGAYEQYF	TGTGCCAGCAGTTCGGGACAGGGGGCCTACGAGCAGTACTTC
TRBV5-4	.	TRBJ2-2	CASSLAPYLNTGELFF	TGTGCCAGCAGCTTGGCCCCTTACTTGAACACCGGGGAGCTGTTTTTT
TRBV18	.	TRBJ1-1	CASSIFGQEAFF	TGTGCCAGCTCCATCTTCGGACAGGAAGCTTTCTTT
TRBV9	TRBD1	TRBJ1-2	CASKGQGVIGYTF	TGTGCCAGCAAGGGACAGGGAGTTATCGGCTACACCTTC
TRBV5-6	TRBD2	TRBJ2-3	CASRHSGGAIHTQYF	TGTGCCAGCAGACATAGCGGGGGGGCAATTCATACGCAGTATTTT
TRBV13	.	TRBJ1-3	CASSLERISGNTIYF	TGTGCCAGCAGCTTAGAGCGGATCTCTGGAAACACCATATATTTT
TRBV7-2	.	TRBJ1-1	CASSLEGGYTEAFF	TGTGCCAGCAGCTTAGAGGGGGGGTACACTGAAGCTTTCTTT
TRBV5-4	TRBD1	TRBJ2-1	CASSLAGTESSYNEQFF	TGTGCCAGCAGCTTGGCCGGGACAGAGAGCTCCTACAATGAGCAGTTCTTC